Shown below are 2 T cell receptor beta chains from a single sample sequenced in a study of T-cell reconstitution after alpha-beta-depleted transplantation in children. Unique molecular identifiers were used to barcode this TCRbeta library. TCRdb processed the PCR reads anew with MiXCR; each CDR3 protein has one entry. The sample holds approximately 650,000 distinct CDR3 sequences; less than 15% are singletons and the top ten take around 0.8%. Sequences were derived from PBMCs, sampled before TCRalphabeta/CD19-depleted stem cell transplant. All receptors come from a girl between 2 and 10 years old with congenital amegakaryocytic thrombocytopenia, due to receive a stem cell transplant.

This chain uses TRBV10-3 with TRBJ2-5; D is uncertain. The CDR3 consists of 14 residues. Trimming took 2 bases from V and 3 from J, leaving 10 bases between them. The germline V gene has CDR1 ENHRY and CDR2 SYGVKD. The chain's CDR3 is CAISERYTKETQYF. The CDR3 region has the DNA TGTGCCATCAGTGAGAGGTATACAAAAGAGACCCAGTACTTC.

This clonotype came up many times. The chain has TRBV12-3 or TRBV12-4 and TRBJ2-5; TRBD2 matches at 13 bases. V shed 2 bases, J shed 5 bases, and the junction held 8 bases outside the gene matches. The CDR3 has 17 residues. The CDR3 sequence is CASSLTGLAGVSETQYF. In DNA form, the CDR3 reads TGTGCCAGCAGTTTAACCGGACTAGCGGGAGTCTCTGAGACCCAGTACTTC.